The 9 T cell receptor beta chains listed next were all sequenced from one sample in a study of OX40 agonist ivuxolimab in advanced cancers. Receptors were amplified or captured by the immunoSEQ multiplex PCR assay. TCRdb mirrors the immuneACCESS table, restricted to in-frame sequences. Some clones are absent from its copies; in checked studies, under half trace to an unresolved V gene, and the reason for the others is unknown. The table for this sample lists some 78,000 clones; 85% to 90% of them were counted only once. The ten largest clones represent 0.4% to 0.6% of the sample. The sequenced sample was CD4+ or CD8+ T cells sorted from blood, obtained in a trial of the OX40 agonist ivuxolimab. All receptors come from an adult with an advanced solid tumor such as melanoma, head and neck, liver or kidney cancer.

This chain joins TRBV5-1 and TRBJ2-7; D tentatively fits TRBD1 or TRBD2 (5 bases each). Germline assignment: CDR1 SGHRS and CDR2 YFSETQ. The CDR3 runs 15 residues. Trimming removed 4 bases at V and 2 bases at J, with 16 bases between. DNA of the CDR3: TGCGCCAGCAGCCTATCACCCGGGACGGCCTACGAGCAGTACTTC. This codes for CASSLSPGTAYEQYF.

The chain is built from TRBV18 and TRBJ2-3; the D is unclear. This CDR3 comprises 16 residues. Per germline, CDR1 KGHSH and CDR2 LQKENI. Deletions cut 3 bases from V and 2 bases from J, with 15 bases between. The CDR3 loop is CASSPLVGTFTDTQYF. The CDR3 region has the DNA TGTGCCAGCTCACCGCTGGTAGGTACGTTCACAGATACGCAGTATTTT.

This chain connects TRBV6-4 to TRBJ2-1, with 9 nucleotides matching TRBD2. CDR1 and CDR2 from the germline V gene are MRHNA and SNTAGT. The CDR3 has 15 residues. The V segment lost 0 bases and the J segment 6 bases; nucleotides outside the gene matches: 3. The CDR3 spells CASSDSAGGVNEQFF. CDR3 DNA sequence: TGTGCCAGCAGTGACTCTGCGGGGGGGGTCAATGAGCAGTTCTTC.

The J gene is TRBJ1-2, the V gene TRBV6-5, with TRBD1 matching over 8 bases. The CDR3 contains 14 residues. The V gene end was trimmed by 0 bases and the J gene end by 4 bases; junction bases not matched to a gene: 1. The germline V gene encodes CDR1 MNHEY and CDR2 SVGAGI. Here the CDR3 reads CASSYSDRGYGYTF. In DNA, the CDR3 is TGTGCCAGCAGTTACTCCGACAGGGGCTATGGCTACACCTTC.

The rearrangement joins TRBV11-1 to TRBJ1-1; no definite D call. The CDR3 has 13 residues. Per germline, CDR1 SGHAT and CDR2 FQDESV (reference sequence). V was trimmed by 5 bases and J by 9 bases, leaving 16 bases between them. The CDR3 DNA reads TGTGCCAGCAGCCGAGATTCGTTAATACAAGCTTTCTTT. This encodes CASSRDSLIQAFF. The full variable domain, its missing parts supplied by reference TRBV11-1 and TRBJ1-1, is EAEVAQSPRYKITEKSQAVAFWCDPISGHATLYWYRQILGQGPELLVQFQDESVVDDSQLPKDRFSAERLKGVDSTLKIQPAELGDSAMYLCASSRDSLIQAFFGQGTRLTVV.

The CDR3 protein is CASSSPRGKNIQYF. As DNA, the CDR3 is TGTGCCAGTTCTTCCCCGAGGGGCAAAAACATTCAGTACTTC. The V and J genes are TRBV2 and TRBJ2-4, with D possibly called TRBD1 or TRBD2 (5 bases each). Between the trimmed V and J ends, which lost 9 bases and 3 bases, there was a span of 15 bases. The CDR3 consists of 14 residues. Germline V gene lookup returns CDR1 SNHLY and CDR2 FYNNEI.

This clone has a handful of counts. The J gene is TRBJ2-3, the V gene TRBV7-3; 8 bases are shared with TRBD1. Trimming took 4 bases from V and 5 from J; bases not matched to a gene: 8. Germline V gene lookup returns CDR1 SGHTA and CDR2 FQGTGA. The CDR3 totals 15 residues. CDR3 nucleotides: TGTGCCAGCAGCTCAGGGGGCCGGAGGGTAGATACGCAGTATTTT. Translation gives CASSSGGRRVDTQYF. The full variable domain, completed using reference TRBV7-3 and TRBJ2-3, is GAGVSQTPSNKVTEKGKYVELRCDPISGHTALYWYRQSLGQGPEFLIYFQGTGAADDSGLPNDRFFAVRPEGSVSTLKIQRTERGDSAVYLCASSSGGRRVDTQYFGPGTRLTVL.

Details on this clone: The sample carries other DNA sequences with the same CDR3. CDR3 in amino acids: CASSYSPARGYTF. The CDR3 region has the DNA TGTGCCAGCAGTTATTCCCCCGCGAGGGGCTACACCTTC. The chain combines TRBV6-5 with TRBJ1-2; no reliable D call. Germline loops: CDR1 MNHEY, CDR2 SVGAGI. V lost 3 bases to trimming and J lost 8 bases, with 13 bases between them. The CDR3 totals 13 residues.

The chain recombines TRBV7-3 with TRBJ1-3; no clear D. CDR1 and CDR2 (germline): SGHTA, FQGTGA. The CDR3 consists of 13 residues. V shed 4 bases and J shed 4 bases, with 8 bases lying between them. CDR3 coding DNA: TGTGCCAGCAGCTCCGACCCGGGAAACACCATATATTTT. It is translated as CASSSDPGNTIYF.